The 6 T cell receptor beta chains listed next were all sequenced from one sample in a study of blood T cell repertoires in COVID-19. TCRdb's copy holds only in-frame clones and misses some; the assay was immunoSEQ multiplex PCR. The data show about 24,000 clones, nearly 90% seen once. What was sequenced was peripheral blood. The receptors derive from a human donor in a cohort sampled during active COVID-19.

The chain combines TRBV6-1 with TRBJ1-5; a possible D gene is TRBD1 (5 bases). Germline CDR1 and CDR2: MNHNS and SASEGT. Trimming stripped 3 bases from V and 2 bases from J, with 11 bases between. The CDR3 runs to 15 residues. The CDR3 reads CASSDAGPRNQPQHF. CDR3 DNA: TGTGCCAGCAGTGATGCAGGGCCCCGCAATCAGCCCCAGCATTTT.

The sample holds one count of this clone. The V call is TRBV2, the J call TRBJ1-3, with no clear D. V was clipped by 5 bases and J by 4 bases, with 15 bases between them. The CDR3 consists of 15 residues. The germline V gene has CDR1 SNHLY and CDR2 FYNNEI. CDR3 nucleotides: TGTGCCAGCAGTAATAACAGCCCTGTGGGAAACACCATATATTTT. It specifies CASSNNSPVGNTIYF.

The V call is TRBV4-1, the J call TRBJ1-1; tentatively, D is TRBD1 (5 bases). The germline V gene has CDR1 MGHRA and CDR2 YSYEKL. With 6 bases removed from V and 3 bases from J, the gap between germline ends came to 17 bases. This CDR3 is 15 amino acids long. For the CDR3, the DNA is TGCGCCAGCAGACAAATCGACGGGGGGGACACTGAAGCTTTCTTT. Its protein is CASRQIDGGDTEAFF.

The rearrangement uses TRBV15 and TRBJ2-1; D is possibly TRBD2 (5 bases). CDR3 length equals 13 residues. Germline CDR1 is LNHNV and CDR2 is YYDKDF (reference sequence). V was clipped by 6 bases and J by 9 bases, with 15 bases between them. CDR3 region: CATSKRPAGEQFF. The CDR3 DNA follows: TGTGCCACCAGTAAAAGACCGGCGGGTGAGCAGTTCTTC.

The chain has TRBV10-3 and TRBJ2-3, with TRBD2 matching 15 bases. V gave up 4 bases and J gave up 5 bases; unmatched junction bases: 1. CDR1 and CDR2 from the germline V gene are ENHRY and SYGVKD. The CDR3 totals 15 residues. The CDR3 region is CAISGTSGGEDTQYF. DNA of the CDR3: TGTGCCATCAGTGGGACTAGCGGGGGGGAAGATACGCAGTATTTT.

As for this clone: A junction end diverges from the germline sequence, so it may reflect a read error. The DNA for the CDR3 is TGTGCCAGCAGGGGGACTAGCTCCGACGAGCAGTACTTC. Its translation: CASRGTSSDEQYF. This chain uses TRBV3-1 (or the pseudogene TRBV3-2) with TRBJ2-7; 9 bases are a match to TRBD2. Germline V gene data show CDR1 as LGHDT and CDR2 as YNNKEL (reference sequence). This CDR3 region has 13 residues.